The present TCR beta chain was sequenced within a study of CD8 T cells in ankylosing spondylitis. Notes on the study in general: The authors found the disease-linked clones to be CD8+ and relatively rare in peripheral blood. Seven or eight highly homologous variants made up a TCR beta motif, and this motif appeared characteristic of ankylosing spondylitis blood. Significant enrichment of disease-linked clones was reportedly seen in matched ankylosing spondylitis synovial fluid. Certain motif variants had earlier been reported in reactive arthritis synovial fluid and blood.

This clonotype was counted only a few times. Its antigen is not identified. Library preparation for TCR beta used quantitative 5'-RACE with molecular barcodes. TCRdb analysed the 5' RACE reads with MiXCR anew, one entry per CDR3 protein. The sample yields around 390,000 distinct CDR3 sequences, about 22% seen once. Looked up from germline, CDR1 is SGHVS and CDR2 is FNYEAQ. V gave up 5 bases and J gave up 3 bases; unmatched junction bases: 1. This CDR3 comprises 13 residues. The sequence derives from a male donor with ankylosing spondylitis. Sequencing input: blood, either unsorted or a sorted T cell fraction (not recorded which). The chain employs TRBV7-6 and TRBJ2-1; 7 bases map to TRBD2. CDR3: CASSRDYYNEQFF. In DNA, the CDR3 is TGTGCCAGCAGCCGGGACTACTACAATGAGCAGTTCTTC.